A selection of T cell receptor beta chains follows, all from one sample in a study of T cell responses to AZD1222 COVID-19 vaccine. Only in-frame clones appear in the TCRdb table, and some are missing; sequencing was by immunoSEQ multiplex PCR. This sample yields under 200,000 clones, of which 91% are seen a single time; 1.9% belongs to the top ten. The source was peripheral blood, collected on day 0 of AZD1222 vaccination. The source of these receptors is an adult in good health. The CDR3 runs from the conserved cysteine through the conserved F or W. The order of the fields is V gene, J gene, CDR3 protein.

V gene: TRBV29-1; J gene: TRBJ1-5; CDR3 protein: CSVVKGQGHNQPQHF
V gene: TRBV28; J gene: TRBJ1-2; CDR3 protein: CASRTGGAFIYGYTF
V gene: TRBV6-1; J gene: TRBJ1-6; CDR3 protein: CASSDGGSPLHF
V gene: TRBV10-3; J gene: TRBJ2-2; CDR3 protein: CAIKGGAGTGELFF
V gene: TRBV30; J gene: TRBJ1-2; CDR3 protein: CAWSFGGASGYTF
V gene: TRBV24-1; J gene: TRBJ2-1; CDR3 protein: CATGSGAYNEQFF
V gene: TRBV4-3; J gene: TRBJ1-2; CDR3 protein: CASSQEHHGQGAITNYGYTF
V gene: TRBV4-2; J gene: TRBJ2-2; CDR3 protein: CASSLELYAGELFF
V gene: TRBV9; J gene: TRBJ2-7; CDR3 protein: CASSPTGVVPYEQYF
V gene: TRBV7-9; J gene: TRBJ1-5; CDR3 protein: CASSRGQSRNQPQHF
V gene: TRBV10-2; J gene: TRBJ2-7; CDR3 protein: CASSAGSGVEQYF
V gene: TRBV2; J gene: TRBJ1-2; CDR3 protein: CASSDSTGLGYTF
V gene: TRBV7-2; J gene: TRBJ1-6; CDR3 protein: CASSWGPGVSYNSPLHF
V gene: TRBV11-2; J gene: TRBJ1-6; CDR3 protein: CASRQGTESPLHF
V gene: TRBV5-6; J gene: TRBJ2-7; CDR3 protein: CASSPRRAYLYEQYF
V gene: TRBV5-1; J gene: TRBJ2-3; CDR3 protein: CASSWSGGSTDTQYF
V gene: TRBV18; J gene: TRBJ2-3; CDR3 protein: CASSPGTGGITDTQYF
V gene: TRBV4-3; J gene: TRBJ1-5; CDR3 protein: CASSQDVRGRGQPQHF
V gene: TRBV14; J gene: TRBJ2-1; CDR3 protein: CASSQAAGLAGEGGNEQFF
V gene: TRBV7-9; J gene: TRBJ2-7; CDR3 protein: CASSGLAGDSYEQYF
V gene: TRBV28; J gene: TRBJ2-3; CDR3 protein: CASSLFGGGSTDTQYF
V gene: TRBV6-1; J gene: TRBJ2-5; CDR3 protein: CASSELAGAQETQYF
V gene: TRBV9; J gene: TRBJ2-2; CDR3 protein: CASSAATGELFF
V gene: TRBV28; J gene: TRBJ1-1; CDR3 protein: CASSPTYDGGGTEAFF
V gene: TRBV5-1; J gene: TRBJ2-7; CDR3 protein: CASSRNYEQYF